The rows below give T cell receptor beta chains drawn from one sample of a study of post-analysis software for immune sequencing data. TCRdb re-derived calls from the PCR reads in MiXCR, one entry per CDR3 protein. This sample has over 700,000 distinct CDR3 sequences, with 25% to 30% found just once. Sequenced input: blood. The receptor set was obtained from a girl under 18 with multiple sclerosis. The CDR3 runs from the conserved cysteine through the conserved F or W. Fields, in order: CDR3 protein, V gene, J gene.

CDR3: CSVEKGQGAHEQYF
V: TRBV29-1
J: TRBJ2-7

CDR3: CSAVDSQLTYNEQFF
V: TRBV29-1
J: TRBJ2-1

CDR3: CSATSFRVGGPIDTQYF
V: TRBV20-1
J: TRBJ2-3

CDR3: CASSTGRGSYEQYF
V: TRBV6-2/TRBV6-3
J: TRBJ2-7

CDR3: CASMWGPNTGELFF
V: TRBV28
J: TRBJ2-2

CDR3: CANGQGGTDTQYF
V: TRBV10-3
J: TRBJ2-3

CDR3: CASSLSYRGGPLAKNIQYF
V: TRBV7-2
J: TRBJ2-4

CDR3: CSVTKGKETQYF
V: TRBV29-1
J: TRBJ2-5

CDR3: CASSLSGFAYNEQFF
V: TRBV11-2
J: TRBJ2-1

CDR3: CASSLGLAGLEQFF
V: TRBV5-6
J: TRBJ2-1

CDR3: CASSSESGTQYF
V: TRBV28
J: TRBJ2-3

CDR3: CASSSSGGPGREQYF
V: TRBV6-5
J: TRBJ2-7

CDR3: CASPGHMNTEAFF
V: TRBV2
J: TRBJ1-1

CDR3: CSVWTTGGTDTQYF
V: TRBV29-1
J: TRBJ2-3

CDR3: CSAELWREGLSYNEQFF
V: TRBV29-1
J: TRBJ2-1

CDR3: CASSQDSRRGGRGDTQYF
V: TRBV4-3
J: TRBJ2-3

CDR3: CAISESSGPLHF
V: TRBV10-3
J: TRBJ1-6

CDR3: CASSQTTGNYGYTF
V: TRBV4-3
J: TRBJ1-2

CDR3: CAGRGAVYTGELFF
V: TRBV2
J: TRBJ2-2

CDR3: CATSDPNYGAEAFF
V: TRBV24-1
J: TRBJ1-1

CDR3: CASSLGASEKNEQFF
V: TRBV7-9
J: TRBJ2-1

CDR3: CASSYLWVADEQYF
V: TRBV6-2/TRBV6-3
J: TRBJ2-7

CDR3: CASSAGVAGTTTNEKLFF
V: TRBV9
J: TRBJ1-4

CDR3: CASAPHHRAVAQYF
V: TRBV6-2/TRBV6-3
J: TRBJ2-5

CDR3: CASSRPRQREMKEETQYF
V: TRBV7-2
J: TRBJ2-5

CDR3: CASSIRGQEYNEQFF
V: TRBV7-2
J: TRBJ2-1

CDR3: CASSPAPKGAYLAGANVLTF
V: TRBV6-1
J: TRBJ2-6

CDR3: CSAPRTGGASQPQHF
V: TRBV20-1
J: TRBJ1-5

CDR3: CATSRRRTESSYNEQFF
V: TRBV15
J: TRBJ2-1

CDR3: CASSLPGLAPSNEQFF
V: TRBV7-2
J: TRBJ2-1

CDR3: CASSMTSGRSETQYF
V: TRBV28
J: TRBJ2-5

CDR3: CASSLLRTVNEKLFF
V: TRBV4-3
J: TRBJ1-4

CDR3: CASSPGTSGPRLEQYF
V: TRBV6-2/TRBV6-3
J: TRBJ2-7

CDR3: CSARGRPGTWNTEAFF
V: TRBV20-1
J: TRBJ1-1

CDR3: CASSTIPGEAWGYTF
V: TRBV18
J: TRBJ1-2

CDR3: CASSLSYRGIGEQYF
V: TRBV5-5
J: TRBJ2-7

CDR3: CSVEDRVSGSSYNEQYF
V: TRBV29-1
J: NA

CDR3: CASSQDHGAVGAFF
V: TRBV4-1
J: TRBJ1-1

CDR3: CANSPIGTAYTEAFF
V: TRBV18
J: TRBJ1-1

CDR3: CASSLDNSVNGGYTF
V: TRBV11-2
J: TRBJ1-2

CDR3: CSAPGLAGGYNEQFF
V: TRBV20-1
J: TRBJ2-1

CDR3: CSAKPPVRNEQFF
V: TRBV20-1
J: TRBJ2-1

CDR3: CASTTVGYLTGELFF
V: TRBV7-2
J: TRBJ2-2

CDR3: CSARALGQGALNQPQHF
V: TRBV20-1
J: TRBJ1-5

CDR3: CSASHLSLGGAKNIQYF
V: TRBV20-1
J: TRBJ2-4

CDR3: CASSEGTGGYTF
V: TRBV6-1
J: TRBJ1-2

CDR3: CASSLAVGGTEAFF
V: TRBV7-2
J: TRBJ1-1

CDR3: CSAPPTGDLATLNIQYF
V: TRBV20-1
J: TRBJ2-4

CDR3: CASSVTSGWGNEQFF
V: TRBV12-3/TRBV12-4
J: TRBJ2-1

CDR3: CAISESGRNQGYTF
V: TRBV10-3
J: TRBJ1-2

CDR3: CASSVAGVGETQYF
V: TRBV9
J: TRBJ2-5

CDR3: CASSIPAEAFF
V: TRBV2
J: TRBJ1-1

CDR3: CSASPGQVGVPQHF
V: TRBV20-1
J: TRBJ1-5

CDR3: CASSARTGGDPNEKLFF
V: TRBV7-9
J: TRBJ1-4

CDR3: CSVEVQGGTEAFF
V: TRBV29-1
J: TRBJ1-1

CDR3: CASSLDGKGTDTQYF
V: TRBV5-1
J: TRBJ2-3

CDR3: CASSPTPDRTEAFF
V: TRBV9
J: TRBJ1-1

CDR3: CSVTGAAYEQYF
V: TRBV29-1
J: TRBJ2-7

CDR3: CASILDGRSNEKLFF
V: TRBV7-2
J: TRBJ1-4